This T cell receptor (beta chain) originates from a study of blood T cell repertoires in COVID-19. Study as a whole: Sources were T cells, B-cell-depleted T cells, or PBMCs; the material itself was cDNA or gDNA.

In the authors' methods: Reference gene primer amplification yielded estimated nucleated cell counts. Sequencing was performed with immunoSEQ multiplex PCR; in TCRdb, only in-frame clones are kept and a portion is missing. V, J and clone size derive from that table, while D and trimming were established from the DNA sequence. The sample gives more than 200,000 clones, more than 60% of which show up once; 4% is in the top ten. The V gene end was trimmed by 6 bases and the J gene end by 6 bases; junction bases not matched to a gene: 8. Germline CDR1 is MNHNY and CDR2 is SVGAGI (reference sequence). This CDR3 has 15 amino acids.

The source material was peripheral blood. The rearrangement links TRBV6-6 to TRBJ2-3, with 11 bases that match TRBD1. This TCR was sampled from a woman in her thirties or forties with active or convalescent COVID-19. CDR3 in DNA: TGTGCCAGCAGCTCTGGACAGGGGGCTTCCGATACGCAGTATTTT. This translates into CASSSGQGASDTQYF.